This T cell receptor (beta chain) was sequenced during a study of cytomegalovirus exposure and HLA in healthy donors. Study-wide points: Upon later analysis, HLA-associated TCR beta chains proved more clonally expanded than other, equally common chains. Among immune exposure information, only CMV serostatus was available.

The PCR ran on 60 Vbeta and 13 Jbeta primers. The assay was immunoSEQ multiplex PCR, and TCRdb's table has in-frame clones only and misses some. Among around 30,000 clones listed, 65% were seen once. At sampling all donors were nominally healthy, likely with unrecorded immune exposures. Germline loops: CDR1 GTSNPN, CDR2 SVGIG (reference sequence). This CDR3 region has 17 residues. The V and J ends lost 3 bases and 0 bases, in that order; junction bases with no gene match: 9. Worth noting for this clone: Its specificity is unknown.

The sample consisted of PBMCs. The source is a middle-aged man in good health and CMV-seropositive. This chain uses TRBV30 with TRBJ1-4; 8 bases agree with TRBD1. The CDR3 protein is CAWRRPGQVATNEKLFF. The CDR3 nucleotides read TGTGCCTGGAGGCGACCGGGACAGGTGGCAACTAATGAAAAACTGTTTTTT.